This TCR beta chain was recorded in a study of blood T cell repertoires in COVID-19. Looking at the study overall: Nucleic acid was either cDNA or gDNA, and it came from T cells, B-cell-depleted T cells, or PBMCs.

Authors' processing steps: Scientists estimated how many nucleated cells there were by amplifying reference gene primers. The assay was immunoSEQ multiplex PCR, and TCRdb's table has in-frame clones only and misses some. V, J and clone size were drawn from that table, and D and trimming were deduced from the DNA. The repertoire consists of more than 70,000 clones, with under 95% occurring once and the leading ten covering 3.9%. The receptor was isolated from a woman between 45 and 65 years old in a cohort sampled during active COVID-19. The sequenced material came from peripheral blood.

The CDR3 sequence is CASSEAPGQHHGYTF. DNA for the CDR3: TGTGCCAGCAGTGAAGCCCCGGGACAACACCATGGCTACACCTTC. The J gene is TRBJ1-2, the V gene TRBV6-1; D possibly corresponds to TRBD1 (6 bases). The ends were cut back, 0 bases at V and 6 bases at J, with 14 bases in the middle. The CDR3 covers 15 residues. The germline V gene encodes CDR1 MNHNS and CDR2 SASEGT.